This is a list of T cell receptor beta chains from one sample in a study of vaccination effects on CD4 cells after COVID-19. Some clones are missing from TCRdb's copy, which holds only in-frame ones; the method was immunoSEQ multiplex PCR. The repertoire consists of around 30,000 clones, with 72% occurring once and the leading ten covering approximately 12%. Their recognized antigens are unknown. Sample: CD4+ T cells from PBMCs cultured with HCoV-229E spike peptides, taken after COVID-19 vaccination. The receptor source for this set is a human donor who received a COVID-19 vaccine. Both conserved end residues are part of each CDR3.

V: TRBV19
J: TRBJ1-6
CDR3: CASSTGVNSPLHF

V: TRBV2
J: TRBJ2-7
CDR3: CASSEPFEYEQYF

V: TRBV21-1
J: TRBJ1-1
CDR3: CASSTRDRVSLNTEAFF

V: TRBV10-2
J: TRBJ2-3
CDR3: CASSDSGISDTQYF

V: TRBV9
J: TRBJ1-2
CDR3: CASSVGGTGGKYGYTF

V: TRBV19
J: TRBJ1-6
CDR3: CASSFTGGLYNSPLHF

V: TRBV5-1
J: TRBJ1-3
CDR3: CASSLVPSGNTIYF

V: TRBV9
J: TRBJ2-1
CDR3: CASSAGGYSYNEQFF

V: TRBV15
J: TRBJ1-2
CDR3: CATSRDRANYGYTF

V: TRBV5-1
J: TRBJ2-2
CDR3: CASSGRVDTGELFF

V: TRBV5-6
J: TRBJ2-7
CDR3: CASSLGGSTGTGAYEQYF

V: TRBV5-1
J: TRBJ2-7
CDR3: CASSANYEQYF

V: TRBV4-1
J: TRBJ2-7
CDR3: CASSPGLAGGKSYEQYF

V: TRBV6-5
J: TRBJ2-7
CDR3: CASSAPSGGSHEQYF

V: TRBV5-6
J: TRBJ2-5
CDR3: CASSLDGVGTQYF

V: TRBV7-8
J: TRBJ1-1
CDR3: CASSFNRGLGEAFF

V: TRBV30
J: TRBJ1-5
CDR3: CAWRRVRGASIANQPQHF